The 18 T cell receptor beta chains below come from one sample, sequenced in a study of shared clonotypes between healthy human individuals. Clones were read by immunoSEQ multiplex PCR, and TCRdb kept only the in-frame ones, dropping some. Of approximately 2.4 million clones detected, more than 90% appear once; the ten largest clones hold more than 0.1%. Sequenced input: naive CD4+ T cells sorted from blood. Subset: CD45RA+ positively selected. These receptors were obtained from a man between 18 and 29 years old in good health.

This clone occurred once. The CDR3 DNA is TGTGCCAGCGTTGCGACTAGCGGGAGTACGTATGAGCAGTTCTTC. This codes for CASVATSGSTYEQFF. The rearrangement uses TRBV6-5 and TRBJ2-1; TRBD2 matches at 12 bases. The germline gives CDR1 MNHEY, CDR2 SVGAGI. CDR3 length: 15 amino acids. V lost 8 bases and J lost 8; bases outside the gene matches: 10.

The gene calls are TRBV6-1 and TRBJ1-5, with no clear D. This CDR3 has 15 residues. In germline, CDR1 is MNHNS, CDR2 SASEGT. Trimming took 3 bases from V and 2 from J, leaving 11 bases between them. DNA for the CDR3: TGTGCCAGCAGTGACTTGATGGGTGGCAATCAGCCCCAGCATTTT. Protein sequence: CASSDLMGGNQPQHF.

On this clone: Other DNA sequences in this specimen translate into the identical CDR3. The chain recombines TRBV18 with TRBJ2-2, with D possibly being TRBD1 (5 bases). Germline CDR1 reads KGHSH; CDR2 reads LQKENI. The ends were cut back, 2 bases at V and 6 bases at J, with 7 bases in the middle. This CDR3 is built from 13 residues. DNA for the CDR3: TGTGCCAGCTCACCAAAAGGGGCCGGGGAGCTGTTTTTT. Encoded protein: CASSPKGAGELFF.

This chain joins TRBV7-8 and TRBJ2-7; a weak D match, TRBD1 (6 bases). The CDR3 is 14 residues long. Germline V gene lookup returns CDR1 SGHVS and CDR2 FQNEAQ. The germline V and J ends were trimmed by 4 bases and 0 bases, with 10 bases remaining between them. The CDR3 loop is CASSSRGSSYEQYF. CDR3 sequence (DNA): TGTGCCAGCAGCTCCAGGGGCAGCTCCTACGAGCAGTACTTC.

The chain joins TRBV13 to TRBJ2-2; 7 positions agree with TRBD1. Germline V gives CDR1 PRHDT, CDR2 FYEKMQ (reference sequence). The CDR3 extends over 14 amino acids. Losses at the gene ends were 4 bases for V and 5 bases for J; bases not matched to a gene: 4. This CDR3 is CASSSQGNTGELFF. The CDR3 nucleotides read TGTGCCAGCAGCTCACAGGGGAATACCGGGGAGCTGTTTTTT.

The chain has TRBV6-5 and TRBJ1-6; tentatively, D is TRBD1 (5 bases). The CDR3 has 14 residues. V lost 6 bases and J 7 bases, leaving 13 bases between the germline ends. The germline CDR1 and CDR2 sequences are MNHEY and SVGAGI. The CDR3 nucleotides read TGTGCCAGCAGCAGGGTAGGAGGGAATTCACCCCTCCACTTT. It translates to CASSRVGGNSPLHF.

V and J are TRBV7-2 and TRBJ2-1, with TRBD2 matching over 7 bases. CDR3 length equals 15 residues. J gave up 0 bases and V 5 bases, and 4 bases lay outside the gene matches. CDR1 SGHTA and CDR2 FQGNSA come from the germline V gene. The CDR3 DNA is TGTGCCAGCAGCCCCGGGACTATCTCCTACAATGAGCAGTTCTTC. Translation gives CASSPGTISYNEQFF.

On this clone itself: Other DNA sequences from this sample encode an identical CDR3 as well. The J gene is TRBJ1-2, the V gene TRBV30; no clear D gene. V dropped 2 bases and J dropped 2 bases, with 12 bases sitting between them. The CDR3 sequence is 14 residues long. Germline V gives CDR1 GTSNPN, CDR2 SVGIG (reference sequence). This CDR3 is CAWSTGRINYGYTF. The CDR3 region has the DNA TGTGCCTGGAGTACCGGACGGATAAACTATGGCTACACCTTC.

The V gene is TRBV5-6, the J gene TRBJ1-5; D not resolved. The germline V gene has CDR1 SGHDT and CDR2 YYEEEE. V was clipped by 5 bases and J by 0 bases, with 9 bases between them. The CDR3 has 14 amino acids. CDR3 nucleotides: TGTGCCAGCAGTTGGAGATTTAGCAATCAGCCCCAGCATTTT. Its protein is CASSWRFSNQPQHF.

The chain recombines TRBV2 with TRBJ2-1; D ambiguous. Per germline, CDR1 SNHLY and CDR2 FYNNEI. V dropped 1 base and J dropped 3 bases, with 4 bases sitting between them. There are 13 residues in the CDR3. The CDR3 nucleotides are TGTGCCAGCAGTGAAGACAGCTACAATGAGCAGTTCTTC. This translates into CASSEDSYNEQFF.

Regarding this clone: The sample holds other DNA sequences that translate to the same CDR3. This chain connects TRBV5-1 to TRBJ2-5; no firm D call. This CDR3 region has 14 residues. Germline lookup yields CDR1 SGHRS and CDR2 YFSETQ. V lost 0 bases, J lost 2 bases, and 8 bases lay in between. The CDR3 coding sequence is TGCGCCAGCAGCTTGGGACAAACTCAAGAGACCCAGTACTTC. This translates into CASSLGQTQETQYF.

This chain connects TRBV15 to TRBJ2-1; TRBD2 matches 14 bases. The CDR3 extends over 20 amino acids. J gave up 7 bases and V 1 base, and 15 bases lay outside the gene matches. Germline values: CDR1 LNHNV, CDR2 YYDKDF (reference sequence). Here the CDR3 DNA reads TGTGCCACCAGCAGAGTTTTCCGGGTAGGGGGACTAGCGGGAGTGAATGAGCAGTTCTTC. Amino acids: CATSRVFRVGGLAGVNEQFF.

This chain uses TRBV5-4 with TRBJ2-3; TRBD2 matches 7 bases. Germline V gene lookup returns CDR1 SGHNT and CDR2 YYREEE (reference sequence). This CDR3 has 15 residues. The V segment lost 3 bases and the J segment 2 bases; nucleotides outside the gene matches: 6. The CDR3 region is CASSSRLAATDTQYF. The CDR3 DNA reads TGTGCCAGCAGCTCAAGACTAGCAGCCACAGATACGCAGTATTTT.

The chain links TRBV28 to TRBJ1-2; 11 bases line up with TRBD1. V shed 6 bases and J 4 bases; nucleotides not matched to a gene: 4. The germline CDR1 and CDR2 sequences are MDHEN and SYDVKM. This CDR3 is built from 14 residues. CDR3 protein: CASSSGTGGYGYTF. DNA for the CDR3: TGTGCCAGCAGCTCCGGGACAGGGGGCTATGGCTACACCTTC.

V gene TRBV5-4 combines with J gene TRBJ2-7; D is possibly TRBD1 (7 bases). This CDR3 has 16 amino acids. CDR1 and CDR2 from the germline V gene are SGHNT and YYREEE (reference sequence). Between the trimmed V and J ends, which lost 4 bases and 2 bases, there was a span of 19 bases. The DNA of the CDR3 is TGTGCCAGCAGCCAGGGGGGCTCAGGGATCCCCTACGAGCAGTACTTC. Translating it yields CASSQGGSGIPYEQYF.

This chain joins TRBV10-3 and TRBJ2-2; 13 nucleotides match TRBD2. Germline V gene lookup returns CDR1 ENHRY and CDR2 SYGVKD. The CDR3 is made up of 16 amino acids. J lost 4 bases, V lost 6 bases, and 5 bases had no gene match. This CDR3 reads CAISPTSGGGTGELFF. CDR3 nucleotide sequence: TGTGCCATCAGCCCAACTAGCGGGGGGGGCACCGGGGAGCTGTTTTTT.

The DNA of the CDR3 is TGTGCCTGGGGGGAGGGGTTAGGCGAGCAGTACTTC. Encoded protein: CAWGEGLGEQYF. The chain uses TRBV30 and TRBJ2-7; TRBD2 aligns across 7 bases. V was clipped by 5 bases and J by 6 bases; unmatched bases: 7. Per germline, CDR1 GTSNPN and CDR2 SVGIG (reference sequence). The CDR3 is 12 amino acids.

This chain connects TRBV7-4 to TRBJ1-2; a weak D match, TRBD1 (6 bases). Germline V gene lookup returns CDR1 SGHVT and CDR2 SQSDAQ. CDR3 length: 14 amino acids. The V and J ends lost 1 base and 4 bases respectively, with 10 bases between them. The CDR3 reads CASSLVDRSYGYTF. CDR3 nucleotides: TGTGCCAGCAGCTTAGTGGACAGATCCTATGGCTACACCTTC.